The 18 T cell receptor beta chains presented below share a single source sample, sequenced in a study of blood T cells in healthy people across ages. Primed by a sample-barcoded 5' primer and a J-beta primer mix, a second PCR proceeded for roughly 7 to 11 cycles. TCRdb re-derived calls from the 5' RACE reads in MiXCR, one entry per CDR3 protein. This table holds about 750,000 distinct CDR3 sequences, about 55% found once. Source material: blood. These TCRs come from a man of 80 years or more in good health.

This chain links TRBV3-1 with TRBJ2-5; a possible D gene is TRBD2 (5 bases). The J call may not be correct, given that the DNA end is closer to TRBJ2-7. The CDR3 runs to 14 residues. Germline V gene data show CDR1 as LGHDT and CDR2 as YNNKEL (reference sequence). The CDR3 region is CASSLTPRDYEQYF. CDR3 DNA: TGTGCCAGCAGCCTCACCCCGAGGGACTACGAGCAGTACTTC.

The chain couples TRBV3-1 to TRBJ2-5; D is possibly TRBD2 (7 bases). The CDR3 runs 11 residues. CDR1 and CDR2 from the germline V gene are LGHDT and YNNKEL (reference sequence). Trimming took 10 bases from V and 5 from J, leaving 11 bases between them. As DNA, the CDR3 is TGTGCCACCCGGGGGGCCGAGACCCAGTACTTC. Translation gives CATRGAETQYF.

This clonotype was observed a few times. The chain recombines TRBV5-1 with TRBJ1-2, with D maybe TRBD1 (5 bases). The V and J ends lost 3 bases and 1 base respectively, with 16 bases between them. The V gene's germline CDR1 is SGHRS and CDR2 YFSETQ. This CDR3 comprises 16 residues. The CDR3, as DNA: TGCGCCAGCAGCTCTGACCCGGGGGGAAATAACTATGGCTACACCTTC. Its protein is CASSSDPGGNNYGYTF. Full variable domain (outside the CDR3, taken from reference TRBV5-1 and TRBJ1-2): KAGVTQTPRYLIKTRGQQVTLSCSPISGHRSVSWYQQTPGQGLQFLFEYFSETQRNKGNFPGRFSGRQFSNSRSEMNVSTLELGDSALYLCASSSDPGGNNYGYTFGSGTRLTVV.

The gene calls are TRBV28 and TRBJ2-7; possibly TRBD1 for D (5 bases). The CDR3 has 12 residues. The V and J ends lost 5 bases and 5 bases respectively, with 10 bases between them. Germline V gives CDR1 MDHEN, CDR2 SYDVKM. As DNA, the CDR3 is TGTGCCAGCAGTCAGGGTATGCACGAGCAGTACTTC. Protein: CASSQGMHEQYF.

There are a few counts of this clonotype. The chain combines TRBV14 with TRBJ1-2; D remains unclear. The V gene's germline CDR1 is SGHDN and CDR2 FVKESK. V dropped 0 bases and J dropped 5 bases, with 7 bases sitting between them. CDR3 length: 13 residues. CDR3 nucleotides: TGTGCCAGCAGCCAAGACCTGTGGTATGGCTACACCTTC. Its protein is CASSQDLWYGYTF.

The chain recombines TRBV12-3 or TRBV12-4 with TRBJ2-1, with 11 nucleotides matching TRBD2. The trim removed 5 bases at V and 13 bases at J, leaving 13 bases unmatched. This CDR3 is 15 amino acids long. CDR3 region: CASSPMGLAVKGQFF. DNA for the CDR3: TGTGCCAGCAGTCCAATGGGACTAGCGGTAAAGGGTCAGTTCTTC.

The V gene is TRBV5-5, the J gene TRBJ2-5, with TRBD2 matching 13 bases. The V and J ends lost 2 bases and 0 bases, in that order; junction bases with no gene match: 4. The CDR3 length is 17 residues. Germline CDR1 reads SGHKS; CDR2 reads YYEKEE (reference sequence). As DNA, the CDR3 is TGTGCCAGCAGCTTTTCACTAGCGGGGGGGAACCAAGAGACCCAGTACTTC. Its translation: CASSFSLAGGNQETQYF.

In the case of this clonotype: Its ends do not fully match the called genes, so a read error is possible. The V gene is TRBV3-1, the J gene TRBJ2-3, with D perhaps TRBD2 (5 bases). Germline values: CDR1 LGHDT, CDR2 YNNKEL (reference sequence). CDR3 size: 17 residues. CDR3 loop: CACSQDGPGRYTDTQYF. The DNA of the CDR3 is TGTGCCTGCAGCCAAGATGGGCCGGGAAGGTACACAGATACGCAGTATTTT.

This clonotype was observed a handful of times. The J gene is TRBJ2-7, the V gene TRBV12-3 or TRBV12-4, with D unclear. The CDR3 has 13 amino acids. Trimming removed 3 bases from V and 5 bases from J, with 11 bases in between. CDR3: CASSFWGSHEQYF. The CDR3 bases are TGTGCCAGCAGTTTTTGGGGTAGCCACGAGCAGTACTTC.

V and J are TRBV2 and TRBJ2-7, with D maybe TRBD2 (6 bases). Per the germline V gene, CDR1 is SNHLY and CDR2 is FYNNEI. Between the trimmed V and J ends, which lost 5 bases and 0 bases, there was a span of 14 bases. The CDR3 spans 15 residues. The chain's CDR3 is CASSKPGLSSYEQYF. The CDR3, as DNA: TGTGCCAGCAGTAAACCGGGACTGAGCTCCTACGAGCAGTACTTC.

The V and J genes are TRBV12-3 or TRBV12-4 and TRBJ1-6; D remains ambiguous. Between the trimmed V and J ends, which lost 5 bases and 7 bases, there was a span of 15 bases. The CDR3 has 15 residues. CDR3 residues: CASSPLSGVNSPLHF. CDR3 in DNA: TGTGCCAGCAGTCCGCTCTCCGGGGTGAATTCACCCCTCCACTTT.

The rearrangement joins TRBV9 to TRBJ2-3; no definite D call. CDR1 SGDLS and CDR2 YYNGEE come from the germline V gene. Trimming removed 4 bases at V and 6 bases at J, with 9 bases between. The CDR3 has 12 amino acids. CDR3 DNA: TGTGCCAGCAGCCGAGAGAAGGATACGCAGTATTTT. Protein sequence: CASSREKDTQYF. The full variable domain, rest sourced from reference TRBV9 and TRBJ2-3, is DSGVTQTPKHLITATGQRVTLRCSPRSGDLSVYWYQQSLDQGLQFLIQYYNGEERAKGNILERFSAQQFPDLHSELNLSSLELGDSALYFCASSREKDTQYFGPGTRLTVL.

This sequence joins TRBV29-1 and TRBJ2-3, with 16 bases aligning to TRBD2. This CDR3 contains 16 residues. The germline CDR1 and CDR2 sequences are SQVTM and ANQGSEA. J gave up 4 bases and V 6 bases, and 7 bases lay outside the gene matches. CDR3 DNA: TGCAGCGTAGTACCGGGACTAGCGGGGGGGGCAGATACGCAGTATTTT. Protein: CSVVPGLAGGADTQYF.

V usage is TRBV12-3 or TRBV12-4 and J usage is TRBJ2-5; D is perhaps TRBD2 (5 bases). V was cut by 3 bases and J by 11 bases, with 16 bases left in between. This CDR3 comprises 13 residues. The DNA for the CDR3 is TGTGCCAGCAGTTTGTGGGAGTTGAATGAGCAGTACTTC. Its protein is CASSLWELNEQYF.

Worth noting for this clonotype: This sequence may be a read error, since a much larger clone differs from it by one base. The chain links TRBV7-6 to TRBJ2-3; tentative D call: TRBD2 (6 bases). The CDR3 is 18 residues long. Germline-derived CDR1 and CDR2 are SGHVS and FNYEAQ. Trimming took 0 bases from V and 0 from J, leaving 16 bases between them. This chain's CDR3 is CASSLAAGSVTSTDTQYF. In nucleotides, the CDR3 is TGTGCCAGCAGCTTAGCGGCGGGAAGCGTGACTAGCACAGATACGCAGTATTTT.

As for this clonotype: The junction departs from the called germline gene at one end, perhaps through a read error. V gene TRBV6-5 combines with J gene TRBJ2-5; D gene uncertain. The CDR3 is 15 residues long. Germline lookup yields CDR1 MNHEY and CDR2 SVGAGI. CDR3 loop: CASSYSPISAGEQYF. For the CDR3, the DNA is TGCGCCAGCAGTTACTCCCCTATATCTGCTGGTGAGCAGTACTTC.

This chain connects TRBV4-2 to TRBJ1-2, with 8 nucleotides matching TRBD1. CDR1 and CDR2 (germline): LGHNA, YNFKEQ. CDR3 length equals 16 residues. Trimming removed 1 base from V and 4 bases from J; junction bases left unmatched: 8. The CDR3 is CASSQAGQGTFYGYTF. In DNA form, the CDR3 reads TGTGCCAGCAGCCAAGCAGGACAGGGAACCTTCTATGGCTACACCTTC.

Remarks on this clonotype: This clone may be a read error of a much larger clone one base away. The chain has TRBV29-1 and TRBJ2-7; the D gene could be TRBD1 or TRBD2 (6 bases each). The ends were cut back, 5 bases at V and 7 bases at J, with 24 bases in the middle. CDR1 and CDR2 from the germline V gene are SQVTM and ANQGSEA. The CDR3 has 15 residues. Written as DNA, the CDR3 is TGCAGCGTTCGGGGGATAAAGACAGGCATCAATGAGCAGTACTTC. It is translated as CSVRGIKTGINEQYF.